This T cell receptor (beta chain) was obtained from a study of tumor and adjacent non-tumor tissue in lung cancer (dated by TCRdb to the late 2010s). Study-wide context: By cancer type, the cohort comprised around 11 adenocarcinoma patients, a couple of squamous cell carcinoma patients and 1 small cell lung cancer patient. Ages among the approximately 15 patients ranged from roughly 31 to 80 years, there were 10 or so men and 5 women, and disease was at TNM stage I to III. A total of some 130,000,000 productive TCRbeta reads were generated by sequencing, corresponding to an average of roughly 4 million reads per sample. Bulk TCRbeta repertoires were compared between lung tumor tissue and matched distant non-tumor lung tissue obtained from more than 12 lung cancer patients. For each patient, one tumor sample and one normal lung sample were taken, giving roughly 30 paired specimens that underwent TCRbeta CDR3 sequencing. Study-wide conclusions, independent of this receptor: With only approximately 16 patients in the cohort, the authors noted that larger samples and more detailed clinical data are needed. TCR diversity was significantly higher in younger patients, and higher tumor TCR diversity was associated with shorter overall and disease-free survival. A significantly larger cumulative share of the repertoire was made up by the top 100 clones in normal lung than in tumor tissue. Tumor tissue showed significantly greater TCR diversity (inverse Simpson) than normal lung tissue (approximately 400 vs 170, P = 0.0075, Mann-Whitney U test). Peripheral blood was not sequenced, so blood TCRbeta repertoires in these lung cancer patients were not examined. Neither the sequencing platform nor unique molecular identifiers are mentioned in the methods.

The junction shows trimming of 5 bases on V and 5 bases on J, and the gene matches do not reach 9 bases of it. The CDR3 spans 15 residues, from the cysteine through the phenylalanine. The CDR3 DNA has 45 bases and is translated from base 1. Bulk unsorted tissue served as the source for RNA extraction, and RNA quality was assessed using a NanoDrop ND-1000 and an Agilent 2100. Donors were newly diagnosed lung cancer patients admitted for thoracic surgery in China between August and November 2014, without prior chemotherapy. Patients with previous radiotherapy or chemotherapy, or with another concurrent cancer, were excluded from the study. Pieces of surgical tissue measuring about 1-2.3 cm3 were kept in RNAlater solution and held at -80 degrees C until needed. Library method: multiplex PCR. The instrument was an Illumina HiSeq 2500. TCRbeta libraries were constructed through three rounds of nested PCR with primers (Table S4) according to protocols adapted from ARM-PCR. Before sequencing, PCR products of 200-500 bp were cut from the gel and purified using the QIAquick gel extraction kit. In the source study's methods: Reads were cleaned using Trimmomatic, were merged into complete CDR3 sequences using FLASH, and were assigned to V(D)J germline segments using MiTCR. VDJtools was used to compute clonal diversity as the inverse Simpson's index. In-frame sequences without a premature stop codon were defined as productive reads. Using fastp trimming at Q25 and MiXCR clonotype assembly, TCRdb reanalyzed the public sequencing data and kept in-frame beta chains. One record per CDR3 amino acid sequence lists the most common genes and DNA. Here the V and J calls rest on TCRdb's processing, not on the authors' analysis. The sample table shows fewer than 85,000 distinct CDR3 sequences, and roughly 73% are seen once. The top ten clones comprise under 30% of the sample.

There are many counts of this clonotype. There is no known antigen for this receptor. The sample holds no much larger clone one base away, and base qualities are not on file. Sequenced input: lung tumor tissue. This receptor was obtained from a man aged 55 to 70 with non-small cell lung cancer. The rearrangement combines TRBV5-7 with TRBJ2-1; 8 central nucleotides agree with TRBD2. TRBV5-7 is flagged as an ORF with uncertain function. The CDR3 reads CASRDGLAANNEQFF. The bases are TGTGCCAGCAGGGATGGACTAGCTGCTAACAATGAGCAGTTCTTC.